This T cell receptor beta chain is drawn from a study of cytomegalovirus exposure and HLA in healthy donors. Between the trimmed V and J ends, which lost 7 bases and 3 bases, there was a span of 16 bases. Germline assignment: CDR1 MNHNY and CDR2 SVGAGI (reference sequence). This CDR3 comprises 14 residues. The PCR made use of 60 Vbeta and 13 Jbeta primers. Clones were read by immunoSEQ multiplex PCR, and TCRdb kept only the in-frame ones, dropping some. Of about 170,000 clones listed, 65% to 85% are singletons. The chain joins TRBV6-6 to TRBJ2-7; perhaps TRBD2 as D (5 bases). This sequence was found in a middle-aged man in good health and CMV-seropositive. The sequencing input was PBMCs. The CDR3 sequence is CASTHSDGDYEQYF. The CDR3 DNA reads TGTGCCAGCACCCATTCCGACGGGGACTACGAGCAGTACTTC.